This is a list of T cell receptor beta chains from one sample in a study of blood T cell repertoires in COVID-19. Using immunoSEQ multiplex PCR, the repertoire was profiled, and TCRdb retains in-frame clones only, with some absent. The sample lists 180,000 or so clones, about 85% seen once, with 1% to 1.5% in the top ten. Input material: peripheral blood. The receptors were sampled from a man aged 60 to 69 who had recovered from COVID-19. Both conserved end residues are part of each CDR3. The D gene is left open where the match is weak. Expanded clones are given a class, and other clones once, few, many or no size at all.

CDR3 protein: CASSVGGAGVQFF
clone size: .
D gene: .
V gene: TRBV9
J gene: TRBJ2-1

CDR3 protein: CATPQGVSYEQYF
clone size: .
D gene: TRBD1
V gene: TRBV5-8
J gene: TRBJ2-7

CDR3 protein: CASSSQRSTDTQYF
clone size: once
D gene: .
V gene: TRBV5-1
J gene: TRBJ2-3

CDR3 protein: CASRITGAGANVLTF
clone size: .
D gene: TRBD1
V gene: TRBV28
J gene: TRBJ2-6

CDR3 protein: CASSPFLAGAYEQYF
clone size: .
D gene: TRBD2
V gene: TRBV7-2
J gene: TRBJ2-7

CDR3 protein: CASSHPRPGGVRSGSYEQYF
clone size: .
D gene: TRBD2
V gene: TRBV3-1/TRBV3-2
J gene: TRBJ2-7

CDR3 protein: CASSLNPEGYGYTF
clone size: .
D gene: .
V gene: TRBV5-1
J gene: TRBJ1-2

CDR3 protein: CASSPRTGFNEQFF
clone size: .
D gene: TRBD1
V gene: TRBV5-1
J gene: TRBJ2-1

CDR3 protein: CASSLGAGVGNYGYTF
clone size: many
D gene: .
V gene: TRBV5-6
J gene: TRBJ1-2

CDR3 protein: CASSPTGYGYGYTF
clone size: .
D gene: TRBD1
V gene: TRBV6-5
J gene: TRBJ1-2

CDR3 protein: CASSQAAGGYTF
clone size: .
D gene: .
V gene: TRBV3-1/TRBV3-2
J gene: TRBJ1-2

CDR3 protein: CASSLAPTSSHEQFF
clone size: .
D gene: .
V gene: TRBV11-3
J gene: TRBJ2-1

CDR3 protein: CASSFGSEAGGRETQYF
clone size: once
D gene: TRBD2
V gene: TRBV7-2
J gene: TRBJ2-5

CDR3 protein: CASSPRRNTEAFF
clone size: once
D gene: .
V gene: TRBV18
J gene: TRBJ1-1

CDR3 protein: CASSLVPAGAQTETQYF
clone size: .
D gene: TRBD2
V gene: TRBV7-2
J gene: TRBJ2-5

CDR3 protein: CASSLAGPGTGGTEAFF
clone size: .
D gene: TRBD1
V gene: TRBV7-2
J gene: TRBJ1-1

CDR3 protein: CAWSVGRTGVNEQYF
clone size: once
D gene: .
V gene: TRBV30
J gene: TRBJ2-7

CDR3 protein: CASSVVESTGELFF
clone size: .
D gene: .
V gene: TRBV9
J gene: TRBJ2-2

CDR3 protein: CASSLGVARGGTEAFF
clone size: .
D gene: .
V gene: TRBV11-3
J gene: TRBJ1-1

CDR3 protein: CASRGQADGEAFF
clone size: .
D gene: TRBD1
V gene: TRBV12-3/TRBV12-4
J gene: TRBJ1-1

CDR3 protein: CASSQRGGITDTQYF
clone size: .
D gene: TRBD2
V gene: TRBV27
J gene: TRBJ2-3

CDR3 protein: CASNEDREETNEKLFF
clone size: .
D gene: TRBD1
V gene: TRBV25-1
J gene: TRBJ1-4

CDR3 protein: CASRPPGTENTEAFF
clone size: .
D gene: TRBD1
V gene: TRBV6-5
J gene: TRBJ1-1

CDR3 protein: CASSFEDRGRDEQFF
clone size: .
D gene: TRBD1
V gene: TRBV9
J gene: TRBJ2-1

CDR3 protein: CASSSTTGDTEAFF
clone size: .
D gene: .
V gene: TRBV2
J gene: TRBJ1-1

CDR3 protein: CASSLAGGPYEQYF
clone size: .
D gene: TRBD2
V gene: TRBV5-1
J gene: TRBJ2-7

CDR3 protein: CASSPPRDRWDTGELFF
clone size: .
D gene: TRBD1
V gene: TRBV5-6
J gene: TRBJ2-2

CDR3 protein: CAWKHAGEPYNSPLHF
clone size: .
D gene: .
V gene: TRBV30
J gene: TRBJ1-6

CDR3 protein: CASSFGTGNTEAFF
clone size: .
D gene: TRBD1
V gene: TRBV7-3
J gene: TRBJ1-1

CDR3 protein: CASSLSGAETEAFF
clone size: .
D gene: .
V gene: TRBV7-2
J gene: TRBJ1-1

CDR3 protein: CASSPSGNTEAFF
clone size: once
D gene: .
V gene: TRBV6-5
J gene: TRBJ1-1

CDR3 protein: CASSSYSLGYTF
clone size: .
D gene: .
V gene: TRBV9
J gene: TRBJ1-2

CDR3 protein: CASSYGNNNQPQHF
clone size: once
D gene: .
V gene: TRBV6-6
J gene: TRBJ1-5